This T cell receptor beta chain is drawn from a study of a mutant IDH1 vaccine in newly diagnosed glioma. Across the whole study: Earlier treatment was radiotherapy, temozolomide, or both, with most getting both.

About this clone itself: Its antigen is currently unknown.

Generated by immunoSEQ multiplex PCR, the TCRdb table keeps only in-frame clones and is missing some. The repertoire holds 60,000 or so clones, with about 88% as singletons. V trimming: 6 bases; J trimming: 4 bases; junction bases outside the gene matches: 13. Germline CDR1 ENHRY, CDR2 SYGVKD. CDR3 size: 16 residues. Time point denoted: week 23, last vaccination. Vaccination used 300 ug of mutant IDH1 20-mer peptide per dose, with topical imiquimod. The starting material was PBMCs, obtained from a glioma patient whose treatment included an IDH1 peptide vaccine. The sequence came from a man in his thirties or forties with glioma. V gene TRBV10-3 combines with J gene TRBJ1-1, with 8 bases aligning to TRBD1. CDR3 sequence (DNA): TGTGCCATCAGGGACACAGGGGGGGGATTGAGCACTGAAGCTTTCTTT. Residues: CAIRDTGGGLSTEAFF.